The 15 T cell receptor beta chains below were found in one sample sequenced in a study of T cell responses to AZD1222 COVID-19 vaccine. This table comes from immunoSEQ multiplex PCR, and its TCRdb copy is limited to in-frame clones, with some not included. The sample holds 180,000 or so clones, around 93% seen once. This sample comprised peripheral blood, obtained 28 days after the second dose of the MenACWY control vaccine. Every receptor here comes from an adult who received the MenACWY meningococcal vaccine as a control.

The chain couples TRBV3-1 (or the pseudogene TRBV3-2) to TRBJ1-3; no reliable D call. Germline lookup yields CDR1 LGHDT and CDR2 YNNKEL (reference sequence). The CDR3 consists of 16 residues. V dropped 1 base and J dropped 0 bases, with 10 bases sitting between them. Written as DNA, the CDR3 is TGTGCCAGCAGCCAAGGCTCCAGGATCTCTGGAAACACCATATATTTT. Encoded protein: CASSQGSRISGNTIYF.

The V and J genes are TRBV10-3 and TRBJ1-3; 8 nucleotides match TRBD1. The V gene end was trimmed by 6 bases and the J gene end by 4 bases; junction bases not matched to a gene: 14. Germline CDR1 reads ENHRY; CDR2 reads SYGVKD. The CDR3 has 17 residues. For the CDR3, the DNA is TGTGCCATCAGGGGGGGGACAGGCCCGAATACCGGAAACACCATATATTTT. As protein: CAIRGGTGPNTGNTIYF.

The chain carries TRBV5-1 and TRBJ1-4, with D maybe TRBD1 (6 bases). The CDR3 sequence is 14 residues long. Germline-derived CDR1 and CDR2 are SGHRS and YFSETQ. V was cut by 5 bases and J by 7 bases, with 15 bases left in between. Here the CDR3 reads CASSLTGIGEKLFF. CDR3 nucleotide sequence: TGCGCCAGCAGTTTAACAGGGATCGGTGAAAAACTGTTTTTT.

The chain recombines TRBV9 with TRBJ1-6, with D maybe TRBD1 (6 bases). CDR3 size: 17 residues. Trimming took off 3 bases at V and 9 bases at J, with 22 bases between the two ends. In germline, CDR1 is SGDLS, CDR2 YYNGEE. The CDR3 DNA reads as TGTGCCAGCAGCGCCCGAGAAGGGGGAGCGGGGAGTTCACCCCTCCACTTT. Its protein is CASSAREGGAGSSPLHF.

In DNA form, the CDR3 reads TGTGCCACCAGGGGAACAGGGATGAATGAGCAGTTCTTC. It is translated as CATRGTGMNEQFF. The chain carries TRBV24-1 and TRBJ2-1, with D maybe TRBD1 (6 bases). Germline values: CDR1 KGHDR, CDR2 SFDVKD. The CDR3 runs 13 residues. V shed 7 bases and J shed 7 bases, with 13 bases lying between them.

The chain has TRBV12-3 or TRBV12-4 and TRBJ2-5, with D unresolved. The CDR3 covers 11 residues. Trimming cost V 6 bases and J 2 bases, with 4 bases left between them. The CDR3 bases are TGTGCCAGCAGCCGACAAGAGACCCAGTACTTC. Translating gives CASSRQETQYF.

This CDR3 reads CASSPGQGYYGYTF. In nucleotides, the CDR3 is TGTGCCAGCAGCCCGGGACAGGGGTACTATGGCTACACCTTC. V usage is TRBV5-4 and J usage is TRBJ1-2; the match to TRBD1 covers 10 bases. CDR3 length equals 14 residues. V shed 4 bases and J 3 bases; nucleotides not matched to a gene: 3. Germline values: CDR1 SGHNT, CDR2 YYREEE (reference sequence).

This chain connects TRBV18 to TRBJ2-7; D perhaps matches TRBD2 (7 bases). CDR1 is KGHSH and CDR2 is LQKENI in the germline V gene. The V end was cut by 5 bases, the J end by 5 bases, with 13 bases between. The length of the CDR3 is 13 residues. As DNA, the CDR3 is TGTGCCAGCTCAACCCGGGGGGCAAACGAGCAGTACTTC. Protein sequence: CASSTRGANEQYF. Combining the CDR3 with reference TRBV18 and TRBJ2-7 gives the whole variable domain NAGVMQNPRHLVRRRGQEARLRCSPMKGHSHVYWYRQLPEEGLKFMVYLQKENIIDESGMPKERFSAEFPKEGPSILRIQQVVRGDSAAYFCASSTRGANEQYFGPGTRLTVT.

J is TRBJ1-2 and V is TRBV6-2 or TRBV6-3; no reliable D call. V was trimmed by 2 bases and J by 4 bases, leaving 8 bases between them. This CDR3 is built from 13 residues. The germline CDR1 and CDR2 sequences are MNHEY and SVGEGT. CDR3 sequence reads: CASSYETTYGYTF. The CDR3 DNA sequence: TGTGCCAGCAGTTACGAAACAACCTATGGCTACACCTTC.

CDR3 protein: CAWSRTDFNQPQHF. CDR3 bases: TGTGCCTGGAGTCGAACAGATTTCAATCAGCCCCAGCATTTT. The V and J genes are TRBV30 and TRBJ1-5; D ambiguous. The CDR3 totals 14 residues. The germline V gene encodes CDR1 GTSNPN and CDR2 SVGIG (reference sequence). V was clipped by 2 bases and J by 3 bases, with 11 bases between them.

CDR3 protein: CASSQTNSNQPQHF. CDR3 bases: TGTGCCAGCAGTCAGACAAATAGCAATCAGCCCCAGCATTTT. V gene TRBV2 combines with J gene TRBJ1-5; D gene uncertain. Trimming shortened V by 5 bases and J by 0 bases, and 8 bases separated the two germline ends. This CDR3 has 14 amino acids. Per germline, CDR1 SNHLY and CDR2 FYNNEI.

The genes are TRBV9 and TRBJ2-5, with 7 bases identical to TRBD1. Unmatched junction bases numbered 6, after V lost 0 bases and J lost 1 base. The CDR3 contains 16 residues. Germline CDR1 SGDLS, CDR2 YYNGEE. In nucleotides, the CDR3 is TGTGCCAGCAGCGTAGCCACCACAGGGGTCCAAGAGACCCAGTACTTC. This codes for CASSVATTGVQETQYF.

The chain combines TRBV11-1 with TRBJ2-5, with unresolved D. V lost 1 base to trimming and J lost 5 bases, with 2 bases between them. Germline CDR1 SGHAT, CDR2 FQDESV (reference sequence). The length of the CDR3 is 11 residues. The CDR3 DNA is TGTGCCAGCAGCTTAGGGGAGACCCAGTACTTC. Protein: CASSLGETQYF. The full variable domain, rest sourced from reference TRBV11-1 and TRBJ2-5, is EAEVAQSPRYKITEKSQAVAFWCDPISGHATLYWYRQILGQGPELLVQFQDESVVDDSQLPKDRFSAERLKGVDSTLKIQPAELGDSAMYLCASSLGETQYFGPGTRLLVL.

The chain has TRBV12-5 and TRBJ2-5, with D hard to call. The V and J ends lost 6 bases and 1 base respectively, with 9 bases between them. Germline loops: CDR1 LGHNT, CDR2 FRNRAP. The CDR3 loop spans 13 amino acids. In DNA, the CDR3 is TGTGCTAGTGGCCCCGCAGTCCAAGAGACCCAGTACTTC. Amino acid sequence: CASGPAVQETQYF. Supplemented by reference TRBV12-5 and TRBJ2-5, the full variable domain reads DARVTQTPRHKVTEMGQEVTMRCQPILGHNTVFWYRQTMMQGLELLAYFRNRAPLDDSGMPKDRFSAEMPDATLATLKIQPSEPRDSAVYFCASGPAVQETQYFGPGTRLLVL.

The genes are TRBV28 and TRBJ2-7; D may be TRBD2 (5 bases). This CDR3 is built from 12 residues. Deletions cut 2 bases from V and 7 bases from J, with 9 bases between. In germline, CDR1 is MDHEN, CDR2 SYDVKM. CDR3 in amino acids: CASSLGEWEQYF. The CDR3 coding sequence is TGTGCCAGCAGTTTAGGGGAGTGGGAGCAGTACTTC. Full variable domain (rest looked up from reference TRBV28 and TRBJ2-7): DVKVTQSSRYLVKRTGEKVFLECVQDMDHENMFWYRQDPGLGLRLIYFSYDVKMKEKGDIPEGYSVSREKKERFSLILESASTNQTSMYLCASSLGEWEQYFGPGTRLTVT.